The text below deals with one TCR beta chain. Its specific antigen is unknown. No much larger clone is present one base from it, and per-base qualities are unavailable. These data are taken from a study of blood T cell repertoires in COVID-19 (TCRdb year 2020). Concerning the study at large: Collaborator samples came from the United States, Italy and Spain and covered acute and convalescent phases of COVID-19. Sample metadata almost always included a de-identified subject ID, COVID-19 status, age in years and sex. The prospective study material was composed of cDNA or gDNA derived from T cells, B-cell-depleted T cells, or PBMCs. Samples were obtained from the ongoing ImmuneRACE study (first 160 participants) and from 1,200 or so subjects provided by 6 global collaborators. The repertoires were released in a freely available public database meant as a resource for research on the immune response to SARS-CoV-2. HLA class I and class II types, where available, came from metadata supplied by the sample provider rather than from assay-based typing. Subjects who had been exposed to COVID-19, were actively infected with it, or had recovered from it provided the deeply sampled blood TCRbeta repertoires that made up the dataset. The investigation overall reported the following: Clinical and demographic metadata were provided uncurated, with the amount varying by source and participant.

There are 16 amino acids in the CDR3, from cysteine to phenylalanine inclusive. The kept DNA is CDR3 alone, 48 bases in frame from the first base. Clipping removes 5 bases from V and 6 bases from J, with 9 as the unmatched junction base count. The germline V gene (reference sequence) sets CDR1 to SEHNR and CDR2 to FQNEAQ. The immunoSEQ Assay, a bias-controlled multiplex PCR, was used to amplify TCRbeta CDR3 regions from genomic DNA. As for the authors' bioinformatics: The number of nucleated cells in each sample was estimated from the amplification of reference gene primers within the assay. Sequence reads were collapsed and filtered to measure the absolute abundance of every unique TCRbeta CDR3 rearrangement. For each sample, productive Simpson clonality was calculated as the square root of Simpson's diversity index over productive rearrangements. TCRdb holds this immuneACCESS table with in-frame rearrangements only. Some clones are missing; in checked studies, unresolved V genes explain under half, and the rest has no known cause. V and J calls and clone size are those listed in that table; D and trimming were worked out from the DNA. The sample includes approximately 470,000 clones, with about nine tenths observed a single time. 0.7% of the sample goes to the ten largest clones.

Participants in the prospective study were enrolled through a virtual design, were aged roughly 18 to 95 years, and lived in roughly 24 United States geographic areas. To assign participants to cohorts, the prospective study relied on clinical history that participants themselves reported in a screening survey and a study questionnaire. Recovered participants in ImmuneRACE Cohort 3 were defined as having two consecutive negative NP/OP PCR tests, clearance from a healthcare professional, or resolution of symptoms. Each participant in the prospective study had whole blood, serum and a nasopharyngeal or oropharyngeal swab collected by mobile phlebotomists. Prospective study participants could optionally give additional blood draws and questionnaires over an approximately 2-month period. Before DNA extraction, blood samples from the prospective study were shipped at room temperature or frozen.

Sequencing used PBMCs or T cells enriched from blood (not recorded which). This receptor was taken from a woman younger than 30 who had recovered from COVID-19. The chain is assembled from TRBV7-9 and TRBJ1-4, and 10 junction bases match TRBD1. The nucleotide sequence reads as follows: TGTGCCAGCAGCCCGGACAGGGGGAAGGAGTATGAAAAACTGTTTTTT. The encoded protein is CASSPDRGKEYEKLFF.